This T cell receptor beta chain was obtained from a study of blood T cells in healthy people across ages. This clonotype was counted a few times. Its cognate antigen is unknown. The study's findings and limits: The study regarded diversity estimates from one million T cells as underestimates. CMV infection status of these donors was not known.

Then a second PCR, running roughly 7 to 11 cycles, was carried out with a sample-barcoded 5' primer and a J-beta primer mix. The yield of each sample was at least 3 million CDR3-containing paired-end reads. TCRdb reprocessed the 5' RACE reads via MiXCR and lists one record per CDR3 protein. This sample has about 830,000 distinct CDR3 sequences, with around 68% found just once. V was pared by 3 bases and J by 2 bases, with 4 bases of the junction left unmatched. The CDR3 has 13 amino acids. CDR1 and CDR2 (germline): DFQATT, SNEGSKA (reference sequence). The sample consisted of blood. The receptor was derived from a man aged 25-45 years in good health. The chain links TRBV20-1 to TRBJ2-7; 7 nucleotides align to TRBD1. CDR3 region: CSARPQGAYEQYF. Written as DNA, the CDR3 is TGCAGTGCTAGGCCTCAGGGGGCCTACGAGCAGTACTTC.